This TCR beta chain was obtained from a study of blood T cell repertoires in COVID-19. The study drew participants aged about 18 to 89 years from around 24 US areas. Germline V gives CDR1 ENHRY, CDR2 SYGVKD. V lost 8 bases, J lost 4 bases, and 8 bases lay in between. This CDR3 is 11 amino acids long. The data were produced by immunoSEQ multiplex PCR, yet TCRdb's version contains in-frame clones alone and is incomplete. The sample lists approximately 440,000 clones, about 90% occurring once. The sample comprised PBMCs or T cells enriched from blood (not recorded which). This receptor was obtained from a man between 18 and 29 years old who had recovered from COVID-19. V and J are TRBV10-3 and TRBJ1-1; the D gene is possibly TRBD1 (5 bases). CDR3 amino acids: CAISRGTEAFF. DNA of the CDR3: TGTGCCATCTCAAGGGGCACTGAAGCTTTCTTT.